This T cell receptor beta chain was captured in a study of somatic mutations in cytotoxic T cells in rheumatoid arthritis. Overall study findings and caveats: Slight TRBV07 underrepresentation in rheumatoid arthritis patients went unadjusted for multiple comparisons. Age was associated with higher CD8+ clonality in rheumatoid arthritis patients, not in healthy controls.

This CDR3 spans 17 amino acids. The junction had 6 bases not matched to a gene; V was cut back by 4 bases and J by 0 bases. CDR1 and CDR2 from the germline V gene are PRHDT and FYEKMQ (reference sequence). Per the original methods: Some patient CD8+ clones were larger than 1%, and these rarely matched published virus-specific TCRB sequences. Assay: immunoSEQ multiplex PCR; the TCRdb copy retains only in-frame clones and omits some. For V, J and clone size, that table is used; D and trimming come from the DNA. The repertoire has about 15,000 clones, 70% to 75% of them found once; the top ten carry around 14%. For this clone: Its target is not known.

The chain recombines TRBV13 with TRBJ2-6; 7 bases are a match to TRBD1. The sequence came from an adult with rheumatoid arthritis. Sequencing was carried out using CD8+ T cells sorted from blood. The CDR3 reads CASSSMTGYSGANVLTF. In DNA, the CDR3 is TGTGCCAGCAGCTCAATGACAGGGTACTCTGGGGCCAACGTCCTGACTTTC.